Sequencing of this T cell receptor beta chain was carried out in a study of blood T cell repertoires in COVID-19. Profiled with immunoSEQ multiplex PCR; TCRdb holds only in-frame clones, not every one. Among roughly 200,000 clones listed, 80% to 85% were seen once. This CDR3 comprises 14 residues. Germline assignment: CDR1 MNHEY and CDR2 SVGAGI. V was clipped by 4 bases and J by 2 bases; unmatched bases: 4. The chain has TRBV6-5 and TRBJ2-7; 8 positions agree with TRBD1. The specimen was peripheral blood. This receptor was taken from a man aged 45-65 years with active or convalescent COVID-19. The CDR3 here is CASSSTGETYEQYF. CDR3 sequence (DNA): TGTGCCAGCAGTTCGACAGGGGAAACCTACGAGCAGTACTTC.